This T cell receptor beta chain was retrieved from a study of blood T cell repertoires in COVID-19. Study summary: From T cells, B-cell-depleted T cells, or PBMCs came the material, which was cDNA or gDNA.

Those enrolled, adults aged roughly 18 to 90 years, came from 24 US areas. Cohorts were based on clinical histories the participants reported. J was trimmed by 2 bases and V by 5 bases; bases with no gene match: 2. Germline CDR1 reads SGHVS; CDR2 reads FNYEAQ. This CDR3 contains 14 residues. TCRdb's table, derived via immunoSEQ multiplex PCR, lists solely in-frame clones and lacks some. The repertoire holds around 200,000 clones, with around 86% as singletons. This clone was counted at least ten times. The source material was PBMCs or T cells enriched from blood (not recorded which). This TCR was sampled from a man between 40 and 49 years old with acute COVID-19. The V call is TRBV7-6, the J call TRBJ2-7; TRBD2 matches at 11 bases. The CDR3 protein is CASSGSGGAYEQYF. The CDR3 DNA sequence: TGTGCCAGCAGCGGTAGCGGGGGGGCCTACGAGCAGTACTTC.